A single sample is the source of the 8 T cell receptor beta chains below, sequenced in a study of shared clonotypes between healthy human individuals. CD8 cells regarded as naive lacked CD45RO, were positively chosen for CCR7, and omitted terminally differentiated effector memory CD45RA+ cells. Assay used: immunoSEQ multiplex PCR; TCRdb lists only in-frame clones, some missing. The table records about 2.1 million clones, just over 90% of them present only once. Material: naive CD8+ T cells from PBMCs. These receptor sequences come from a man aged 18 to 30 in good health. Some clones in this sample may be carry-over from other donors' samples.

The V gene is TRBV6-5, the J gene TRBJ1-2; D might be TRBD1 (5 bases). CDR3 length: 15 residues. V was pared by 0 bases and J by 8 bases, with 16 bases between. The germline V gene has CDR1 MNHEY and CDR2 SVGAGI. CDR3 protein: CASSYSGQGDRGYTF. The CDR3 DNA is TGTGCCAGCAGTTACTCGGGGCAGGGAGATAGGGGCTACACCTTC.

For this clone: Other DNA variants within this sample encode the same CDR3. CDR3 in DNA: TGTGCCAGCAGCTTAGATCGGGCAGATACGCAGTATTTT. Encoded protein: CASSLDRADTQYF. V is TRBV11-3 and J is TRBJ2-3, with D unclear. This CDR3 contains 13 residues. Germline CDR1 and CDR2: SGHNT and YENEEA. Trimming removed 0 bases from V and 4 bases from J, with 5 bases in between.

This chain uses TRBV2 with TRBJ1-1; weak D call: TRBD1 (5 bases). V lost 8 bases, J lost 0 bases, and 13 bases lay in between. The CDR3 runs to 14 residues. Germline V gene data show CDR1 as SNHLY and CDR2 as FYNNEI. CDR3 sequence: CASRDPPMNTEAFF. CDR3 sequence (DNA): TGTGCCAGCCGGGACCCTCCCATGAACACTGAAGCTTTCTTT.

The chain is built from TRBV19 and TRBJ2-1; 11 positions agree with TRBD2. CDR1 and CDR2 (germline): LNHDA, SQIVND (reference sequence). V dropped 4 bases and J dropped 4; count of bases not matched to a gene: 6. The CDR3 runs 16 residues. CDR3 in amino acids: CASSTASGRPYNEQFF. In nucleotides, the CDR3 is TGTGCCAGTAGTACCGCTAGCGGGAGGCCGTACAATGAGCAGTTCTTC.

The chain links TRBV9 to TRBJ2-7; 10 positions match TRBD2. Trimming cost V 3 bases and J 3 bases; bases outside gene matches: 3. The V gene's germline CDR1 is SGDLS and CDR2 YYNGEE. This CDR3 comprises 14 residues. The CDR3 DNA reads as TGTGCCAGCAGCGGGGGACTAGCGAGCTACGAGCAGTACTTC. Translating it yields CASSGGLASYEQYF.

V usage is TRBV27 and J usage is TRBJ2-1, with 7 nucleotides matching TRBD2. The V segment lost 5 bases and the J segment 5 bases; nucleotides outside the gene matches: 12. Germline loops: CDR1 MNHEY, CDR2 SMNVEV (reference sequence). The CDR3 has 16 amino acids. CDR3 in DNA: TGTGCCAGCAGTAGGGAACTAGCGAAACCCCACAATGAGCAGTTCTTC. Translating gives CASSRELAKPHNEQFF.

V and J are TRBV7-3 and TRBJ2-1; 11 bases are shared with TRBD2. Trimming removed 2 bases from V and 3 bases from J; junction bases left unmatched: 3. CDR1 SGHTA and CDR2 FQGTGA come from the germline V gene. CDR3 length equals 16 residues. The CDR3 region is CASSLGGTSGYNEQFF. The CDR3, as DNA: TGTGCCAGCAGCTTAGGGGGGACTAGCGGCTACAATGAGCAGTTCTTC.

This clone was counted once. The V call is TRBV10-3, the J call TRBJ2-2; TRBD2 agrees at 8 bases. From germline, CDR1 is ENHRY and CDR2 SYGVKD. The CDR3 has 15 amino acids. Trimming removed 3 bases from V and 1 base from J; junction bases left unmatched: 1. Written as DNA, the CDR3 is TGTGCCATCAGTGATCGGGAGGGGAACACCGGGGAGCTGTTTTTT. Protein product: CAISDREGNTGELFF.